This TCR beta chain originates from a study of identical twins. Trimming cost V 9 bases and J 3 bases; bases outside gene matches: 4. The CDR3 has 16 amino acids. Template switching supplied a universal primer site; unique molecular identifiers were carried on the cDNA. Each CDR3 protein is one row after TCRdb ran MiXCR on the 5' RACE reads. Of 450,000 or so distinct CDR3 sequences detected, 12% to 15% appear once; the ten largest clones hold approximately 0.52%. These same records also appear under a second study, on yellow fever vaccine responses in identical twins.

Sample: CD4+ T cells sorted from blood. The source of this sequence is a woman between 18 and 30 years old in good health. The chain recombines TRBV12-3 or TRBV12-4 with TRBJ2-6; 14 nucleotides line up with TRBD2. The DNA for the CDR3 is TGTGCCAGTATTGGACTAGCGGGGGGTGGGGCCAACGTCCTGACTTTC. It yields the protein CASIGLAGGGANVLTF.